One T cell receptor (beta chain) is described in this entry. The data derive from a study of blood T cell repertoires in COVID-19. Study at large: The samples span acute and convalescent COVID-19 from the United States, Italy and Spain. T cells, B-cell-depleted T cells, or PBMCs supplied cDNA or gDNA.

How the authors handled the data: Nucleated cell counts were estimated from reference gene primer amplification. TCRdb's copy holds only in-frame clones and misses some; the assay was immunoSEQ multiplex PCR. The V and J calls and the clone size are those of that table, but D and trimming were determined from the DNA. The sample has over 130,000 clones; roughly 84% are singletons. CDR3 length equals 15 residues. This chain links TRBV1 with TRBJ2-7; TRBD1 reflects the table's D call only, with no check against the DNA. TRBV1 is marked as a pseudogene. This receptor was identified in a man between 65 and 85 years old with acute or convalescent COVID-19. The source material was peripheral blood. The CDR3 here is CTSSPGQGWFYEQYF. For the CDR3, the DNA is TGCACCAGCAGCCCAGGACAGGGATGGTTCTACGAGCAGTACTTC.